This T cell receptor beta chain was recorded in a study of cytomegalovirus exposure and HLA in healthy donors. Study results and caveats: The number of N-insertions in an Asian-associated ancestry cluster was reportedly below the 666-donor mean in a later analysis. Serostatus for CMV was the only available immune exposure information. Most of the CMV-associated TCR beta chains (in a later analysis) appeared to be HLA-restricted.

Remarks on this clone: Its target is not known.

PCR involved 60 Vbeta and 13 Jbeta primers. Data came from immunoSEQ multiplex PCR; TCRdb stores just in-frame clones and leaves some out. The sample consists of some 99,000 clones, about two thirds of them appearing once. V dropped 1 base and J dropped 1 base, with 8 bases sitting between them. Germline loops: CDR1 SGHNT, CDR2 YYREEE (reference sequence). The CDR3 consists of 14 residues. The clonotype originates from a female donor in good health and CMV-seronegative. Sequenced input: PBMCs. The J gene is TRBJ1-1, the V gene TRBV5-4; D may be TRBD1 (6 bases). Written as DNA, the CDR3 is TGTGCCAGCAGCTTGACCAGGGGGAACACTGAAGCTTTCTTT. Translation gives CASSLTRGNTEAFF.